This T cell receptor (beta chain) was retrieved from a study of blood T cell repertoires in COVID-19. Study context: Samples came from the United States, Italy and Spain, spanning acute and convalescent COVID-19. Nucleic acid was either cDNA or gDNA, and it came from T cells, B-cell-depleted T cells, or PBMCs.

Per the original methods: Reference gene primer amplification yielded estimated nucleated cell counts. TCRdb's copy holds only in-frame clones and misses some; the assay was immunoSEQ multiplex PCR. The V and J calls and clone size were taken over from that table, and D and trimming were inferred from the DNA. Here the sample spans more than 250,000 clones, over 75% being singletons. The CDR3 length is 14 residues. Germline assignment: CDR1 SNHLY and CDR2 FYNNEI. V lost 3 bases, J lost 1 base, and 9 bases lay in between. Material for sequencing was peripheral blood. This receptor was taken from a man over 45 with active or convalescent COVID-19. V usage is TRBV2 and J usage is TRBJ1-1, with D perhaps TRBD1 (5 bases). CDR3: CASSDVQGNTEAFF. CDR3 sequence (DNA): TGTGCCAGCAGTGACGTCCAGGGGAACACTGAAGCTTTCTTT.